The 8 T cell receptor beta chains below all came from one sample that was sequenced in a study of PD-1 blockade in mismatch repair-deficient tumors. Measured with immunoSEQ multiplex PCR; TCRdb has only the in-frame clones, and not every one. The repertoire holds roughly 130,000 clones, with about nine tenths as singletons. Sequenced material: peripheral blood, taken 72 weeks after starting pembrolizumab. The source of these receptors is an adult with mismatch repair-deficient cancer.

CDR3 loop: CSVYGQVRAEAFF. The CDR3 DNA follows: TGCAGCGTTTATGGACAGGTTCGCGCTGAAGCTTTCTTT. The chain employs TRBV29-1 and TRBJ1-1; 7 bases are shared with TRBD1. The length of the CDR3 is 13 residues. Germline V gene data show CDR1 as SQVTM and CDR2 as ANQGSEA. The J segment lost 6 bases and the V segment lost 5 bases, leaving 9 bases of the junction unmatched.

The rearrangement links TRBV4-3 to TRBJ2-7, with no clear D. V gave up 2 bases and J gave up 0 bases, with 11 bases separating them. Germline CDR1 and CDR2: LGHNA and YSLEER. CDR3 size: 15 residues. The CDR3 sequence is CASSQYSGYSYEQYF. CDR3 DNA: TGCGCCAGCAGCCAATACTCCGGATACTCCTACGAGCAGTACTTC.

The chain has TRBV5-5 and TRBJ1-2; 8 positions match TRBD1. The CDR3 runs to 15 residues. Germline CDR1 is SGHKS and CDR2 is YYEKEE (reference sequence). The J segment lost 8 bases and the V segment lost 0 bases, leaving 9 bases of the junction unmatched. The CDR3 DNA follows: TGTGCCAGCAGCTTGGACAGTGGCAGGGGGCGCGGCTACACCTTC. This codes for CASSLDSGRGRGYTF.

As concerns this clone: The same CDR3 also results from other DNA sequences found in this sample. J is TRBJ2-7 and V is TRBV5-1, with D hard to call. The germline V gene has CDR1 SGHRS and CDR2 YFSETQ. With 0 bases removed from V and 2 bases from J, the gap between germline ends came to 6 bases. This CDR3 is built from 13 residues. The CDR3 region is CASSLAGTYEQYF. DNA for the CDR3: TGCGCCAGCAGCTTGGCCGGCACCTACGAGCAGTACTTC.

J is TRBJ2-7 and V is TRBV29-1; D might be TRBD1 (6 bases). The CDR3 consists of 14 residues. V was shortened by 5 bases and J by 0 bases, with 14 bases between the two germline ends. Germline assignment: CDR1 SQVTM and CDR2 ANQGSEA. CDR3 nucleotide sequence: TGCAGCGTTTTGGGGGCAGGGCTCTCCTACGAGCAGTACTTC. This translates into CSVLGAGLSYEQYF.

This rearrangement joins TRBV19 to TRBJ1-4, with 7 bases fitting TRBD1. The J segment lost 5 bases and the V segment lost 6 bases, leaving 3 bases of the junction unmatched. The CDR3 runs to 13 residues. Germline CDR1 LNHDA, CDR2 SQIVND (reference sequence). CDR3 protein: CASSGTENEKLFF. CDR3 DNA: TGTGCCAGTAGCGGGACAGAAAATGAAAAACTGTTTTTT.

V is TRBV14 and J is TRBJ1-1, with D uncertain. The CDR3 has 15 residues. Trimming took 1 base from V and 3 from J, leaving 12 bases between them. The germline V gene encodes CDR1 SGHDN and CDR2 FVKESK. The CDR3 DNA reads as TGTGCCAGCAGCCAAGGACAATGGGAGGACACTGAAGCTTTCTTT. It codes for CASSQGQWEDTEAFF.

This chain connects TRBV7-9 to TRBJ1-1; perhaps TRBD1 as D (5 bases). CDR3 length: 13 amino acids. V lost 1 base, J lost 5 bases, and 8 bases lay in between. Per the germline V gene, CDR1 is SEHNR and CDR2 is FQNEAQ (reference sequence). For the CDR3, the DNA is TGTGCCAGCAGCTTAGGGGACGGAACTGAAGCTTTCTTT. Its protein is CASSLGDGTEAFF.